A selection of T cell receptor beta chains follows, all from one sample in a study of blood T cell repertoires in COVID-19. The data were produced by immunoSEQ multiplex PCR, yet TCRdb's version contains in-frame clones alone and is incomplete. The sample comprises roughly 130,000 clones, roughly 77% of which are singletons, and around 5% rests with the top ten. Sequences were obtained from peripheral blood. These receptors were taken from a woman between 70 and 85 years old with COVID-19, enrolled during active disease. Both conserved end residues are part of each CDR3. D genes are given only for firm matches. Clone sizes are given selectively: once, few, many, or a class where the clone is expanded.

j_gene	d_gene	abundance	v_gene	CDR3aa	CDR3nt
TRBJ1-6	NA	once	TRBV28	CASRLSRRASSYNSPLHF	TGTGCCAGCAGACTCTCCCGGAGGGCGAGCTCCTATAATTCACCCCTCCACTTT
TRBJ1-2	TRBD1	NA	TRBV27	CASSSFPGGEYTF	TGTGCCAGCAGTTCCTTCCCAGGGGGCGAGTACACCTTC
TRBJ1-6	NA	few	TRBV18	CASSPLAFSYNSPLHF	TGTGCCAGCTCACCATTAGCATTCTCCTATAATTCACCCCTCCACTTT
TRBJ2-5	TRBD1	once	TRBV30	CAWSVFADRGETQYF	TGTGCCTGGAGTGTCTTCGCGGACAGGGGGGAGACCCAGTACTTC
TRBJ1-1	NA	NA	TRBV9	CASSANPQGGRSEAFF	TGTGCCAGCAGCGCTAATCCACAGGGCGGGCGGTCTGAAGCTTTCTTT
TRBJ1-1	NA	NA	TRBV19	CASSKTAGDTEAFF	TGTGCCAGTAGTAAGACCGCCGGGGACACTGAAGCTTTCTTT
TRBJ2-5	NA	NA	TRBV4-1	CASRVPGGPQYF	TGCGCCAGCCGGGTCCCCGGGGGGCCCCAGTACTTC
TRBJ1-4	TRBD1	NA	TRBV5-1	CASSFGQGNEKLFF	TGCGCCAGCAGCTTCGGACAGGGGAATGAAAAACTGTTTTTT
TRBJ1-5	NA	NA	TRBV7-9	CASAEYSNQPQHF	TGTGCCAGTGCCGAGTATAGCAATCAGCCCCAGCATTTT
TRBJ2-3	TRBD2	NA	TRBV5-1	CASSSGLAGGIQSTDTQYF	TGCGCCAGCAGCTCGGGACTAGCGGGGGGGATACAAAGCACAGATACGCAGTATTTT
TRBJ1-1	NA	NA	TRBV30	CAWSHGVGTEAFF	TGTGCCTGGAGTCACGGGGTAGGGACTGAAGCTTTCTTT
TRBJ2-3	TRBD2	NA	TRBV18	CASSPLAGATDTQYF	TGTGCCAGCTCACCACTAGCGGGGGCCACAGATACGCAGTATTTT
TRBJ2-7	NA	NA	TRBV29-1	CSGKGDTLPYEQYF	TGCAGCGGGAAGGGGGACACCCTTCCCTACGAGCAGTACTTC
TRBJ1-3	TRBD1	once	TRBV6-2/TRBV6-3	CASSLDRVYGNTIYF	TGTGCCAGCAGTTTGGACAGGGTATATGGAAACACCATATATTTT
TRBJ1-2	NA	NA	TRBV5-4	CASSLARRDGRGYTF	TGTGCCAGCAGCTTGGCTCGTCGGGATGGGAGGGGCTACACCTTC
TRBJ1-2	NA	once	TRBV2	CASSAAENYGYTF	TGTGCCAGCAGTGCAGCAGAGAACTATGGCTACACCTTC
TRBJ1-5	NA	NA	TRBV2	CASNNGQHSNQPQHF	TGTGCCAGCAACAATGGACAGCATAGCAATCAGCCCCAGCATTTT
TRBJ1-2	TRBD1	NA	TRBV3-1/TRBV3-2	CASSRSGTGSYGYTF	TGTGCCAGCAGCCGATCCGGGACAGGGTCCTATGGCTACACCTTC
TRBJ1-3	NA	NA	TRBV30	CAWNFRGPRGGNTIYF	TGTGCCTGGAACTTTAGGGGCCCGCGAGGAGGAAACACCATATATTTT
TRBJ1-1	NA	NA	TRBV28	CASSTGLTEAFF	TGTGCCAGCAGTACAGGGTTAACTGAAGCTTTCTTT
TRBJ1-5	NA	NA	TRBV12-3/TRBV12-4	CASSFTENQPQHF	TGTGCCAGCAGTTTCACGGAGAATCAGCCCCAGCATTTT
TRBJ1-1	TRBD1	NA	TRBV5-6	CASSFGTGAKWAFF	TGTGCCAGCAGCTTTGGGACAGGGGCCAAGTGGGCTTTCTTT
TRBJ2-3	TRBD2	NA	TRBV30	CAWSSQLAGGTTDTQYF	TGTGCCTGGAGTTCCCAGCTAGCGGGGGGGACCACAGATACGCAGTATTTT
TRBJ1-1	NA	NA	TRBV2	CASSVRGLTEAFF	TGTGCCAGCAGTGTGAGGGGACTGACTGAAGCTTTCTTT
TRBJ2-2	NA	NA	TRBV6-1	CASSEDSNTGELFF	TGTGCCAGCAGTGAGGACAGCAACACCGGGGAGCTGTTTTTT
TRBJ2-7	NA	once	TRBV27	CASSVKQLGGYEQYF	TGTGCCAGCAGTGTCAAGCAGCTCGGGGGATACGAGCAGTACTTC
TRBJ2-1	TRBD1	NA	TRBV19	CASSNRQGAHNEQFF	TGTGCCAGTAGTAATCGACAGGGGGCGCATAATGAGCAGTTCTTC
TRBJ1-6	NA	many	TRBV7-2	CASSLGAGRGISPLHF	TGTGCCAGCAGCTTAGGGGCGGGCAGGGGTATTTCACCCCTCCACTTT
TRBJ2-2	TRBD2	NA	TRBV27	CASSLSGRNTGELFF	TGTGCCAGCAGTCTTAGCGGGAGGAACACCGGGGAGCTGTTTTTT
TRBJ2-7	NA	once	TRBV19	CASSIDPRQGGSYEQYF	TGTGCCAGTAGTATAGATCCCCGACAGGGAGGCTCCTACGAGCAGTACTTC
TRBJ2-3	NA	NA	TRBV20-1	CSAGPGDTQYF	TGCAGTGCTGGCCCAGGGGATACGCAGTATTTT
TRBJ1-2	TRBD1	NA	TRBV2	CASSGRGRDGYTF	TGTGCCAGCAGTGGAAGGGGGCGGGATGGCTACACCTTC
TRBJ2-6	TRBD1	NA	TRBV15	CATSRPAGTGVLSGANVLTF	TGTGCCACCAGCCGCCCGGCTGGGACAGGGGTTTTATCTGGGGCCAACGTCCTGACTTTC
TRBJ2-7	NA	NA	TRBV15	CATSETNYEQYF	TGTGCCACCAGCGAGACTAACTACGAGCAGTACTTC
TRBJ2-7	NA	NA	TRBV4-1	CASSQGSSNSYEQYF	TGCGCCAGCAGCCAAGGGAGTTCAAACTCCTACGAGCAGTACTTC
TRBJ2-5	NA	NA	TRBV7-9	CASSSRRALNQETQYF	TGTGCCAGCAGCTCCCGCCGAGCCCTAAATCAAGAGACCCAGTACTTC
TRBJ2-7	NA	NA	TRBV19	CASTPSGNSYEQYF	TGTGCCAGTACCCCCTCGGGGAACTCCTACGAGCAGTACTTC
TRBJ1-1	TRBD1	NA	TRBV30	CAWSQGDGTEAFF	TGTGCCTGGAGTCAGGGGGACGGCACTGAAGCTTTCTTT
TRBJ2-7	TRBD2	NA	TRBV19	CASSREGGSYEQYF	TGTGCCAGTAGCCGGGAGGGGGGCTCGTACGAGCAGTACTTC
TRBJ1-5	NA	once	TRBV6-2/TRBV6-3	CASSYHLTGLNQPQHF	TGTGCCAGCAGTTACCACCTTACAGGGCTCAATCAGCCCCAGCATTTT
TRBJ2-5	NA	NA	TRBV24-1	CATRSGVGETQYF	TGTGCCACCAGATCCGGAGTCGGAGAGACCCAGTACTTC
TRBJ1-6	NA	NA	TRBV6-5	CASRRGPGRDSPLHF	TGTGCCAGCAGACGCGGGCCAGGGAGGGATTCACCCCTCCACTTT
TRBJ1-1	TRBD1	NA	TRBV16	CASSPPTGGGGEAFF	TGTGCCAGCAGCCCTCCGACAGGGGGCGGCGGTGAAGCTTTCTTT
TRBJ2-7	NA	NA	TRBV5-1	CASSLVGNADEQYF	TGCGCCAGCAGCTTGGTAGGTAATGCGGACGAGCAGTACTTC